Listed below are T cell receptor beta chains from one sample, sequenced in a study of glioma-infiltrating T cells after dendritic cell vaccination. The data were produced by immunoSEQ multiplex PCR, yet TCRdb's version contains in-frame clones alone and is incomplete. Of 65,000 to 80,000 clones detected, around nine tenths appear once; the ten largest clones hold about 2.2%. The sequencing used blood, collected after dendritic cell vaccination. The source of these receptors is a human donor with glioblastoma. The CDR3 runs from the conserved cysteine through the conserved F or W. Each record gives: clone size, D gene, J gene, V gene, CDR3 DNA, CDR3 protein. The D gene is left open where the match is weak. Rows give clone size only sometimes, using once, few, many, or a class for an expanded clone.

clone_size: NA; d_call: TRBD2; j_call: TRBJ2-1; v_call: TRBV5-1; cdr3_nt: TGCGCCAGCAGCTCTAGCGGGGGCTCCTACAATGAGCAGTTCTTC; cdr3_aa: CASSSSGGSYNEQFF
clone_size: NA; d_call: TRBD2; j_call: TRBJ2-3; v_call: TRBV5-1; cdr3_nt: TGCGCCAGCAGCTGGGGACTAGCGGGGTCAGATACGCAGTATTTT; cdr3_aa: CASSWGLAGSDTQYF
clone_size: once; d_call: TRBD2; j_call: TRBJ2-7; v_call: TRBV27; cdr3_nt: TGTGCCAGCAGTTTATATAGCGGGAGTTCCTCCTACGAGCAGTACTTC; cdr3_aa: CASSLYSGSSSYEQYF
clone_size: NA; d_call: NA; j_call: TRBJ2-3; v_call: TRBV19; cdr3_nt: TGTGCCAGTAGAGATCCGGGACTCAGCACAGATACGCAGTATTTT; cdr3_aa: CASRDPGLSTDTQYF
clone_size: NA; d_call: NA; j_call: TRBJ2-6; v_call: TRBV19; cdr3_nt: TGTGCCAGTAGTCCGCTACCGACAAGTGGGGCCAACGTCCTGACTTTC; cdr3_aa: CASSPLPTSGANVLTF
clone_size: NA; d_call: TRBD2; j_call: TRBJ2-3; v_call: TRBV7-8; cdr3_nt: TGTGCCAGCCCCAAAATCGGGCTAGCGGGAACAGATACGCAGTATTTT; cdr3_aa: CASPKIGLAGTDTQYF
clone_size: NA; d_call: TRBD1; j_call: TRBJ2-1; v_call: TRBV10-3; cdr3_nt: TGTGCCATCAGTGAAGACAGGGGGCGAAATGAGCAGTTCTTC; cdr3_aa: CAISEDRGRNEQFF
clone_size: NA; d_call: NA; j_call: TRBJ1-3; v_call: TRBV7-2; cdr3_nt: TGTGCCAGCAGCTCCAAGAGCTCTGGAAACACCATATATTTT; cdr3_aa: CASSSKSSGNTIYF
clone_size: NA; d_call: TRBD2; j_call: TRBJ2-2; v_call: TRBV5-4; cdr3_nt: TGTGCCAGCAGTTCCGGGACTATTGCCACCGGGGAGCTGTTTTTT; cdr3_aa: CASSSGTIATGELFF
clone_size: NA; d_call: TRBD2; j_call: TRBJ2-7; v_call: TRBV7-2; cdr3_nt: TGTGCCAGCATGGGGGGTAGCGGGTACGAGCAGTACTTC; cdr3_aa: CASMGGSGYEQYF
clone_size: NA; d_call: NA; j_call: TRBJ2-3; v_call: TRBV4-1; cdr3_nt: TGCGCCAGCAGCTCCCAAGGGGACTCCACAGATACGCAGTATTTT; cdr3_aa: CASSSQGDSTDTQYF
clone_size: NA; d_call: TRBD2; j_call: TRBJ2-1; v_call: TRBV7-9; cdr3_nt: TGTGCCAGCAGCCCGGCGGGGGTTAATGAGCAGTTCTTC; cdr3_aa: CASSPAGVNEQFF
clone_size: NA; d_call: TRBD2; j_call: TRBJ2-1; v_call: TRBV5-1; cdr3_nt: TGCGCCAGCAGCTTGGAAGGACTAGCGGGGGCGGTTAACAATGAGCAGTTCTTC; cdr3_aa: CASSLEGLAGAVNNEQFF
clone_size: NA; d_call: TRBD1; j_call: TRBJ1-2; v_call: TRBV29-1; cdr3_nt: TGCAGCGACACCGGGACAGGGAATGGCTACACCTTC; cdr3_aa: CSDTGTGNGYTF
clone_size: NA; d_call: NA; j_call: TRBJ1-2; v_call: TRBV6-5; cdr3_nt: TGTGCCAGCAGTTCCCGCCTCGGAGCCGGAGGCTACACCTTC; cdr3_aa: CASSSRLGAGGYTF
clone_size: once; d_call: NA; j_call: TRBJ1-3; v_call: TRBV4-2; cdr3_nt: TGTGCCAGCAGCCAAGAGTTCCTGACACTCTCTGGAAACACCATATATTTT; cdr3_aa: CASSQEFLTLSGNTIYF
clone_size: NA; d_call: TRBD1; j_call: TRBJ2-1; v_call: TRBV7-3; cdr3_nt: TGTGCCAGCAGCTTACAGACAGGGAGATTCGGGACCCCAGTCCGGAATGAGCAGTTCTTC; cdr3_aa: CASSLQTGRFGTPVRNEQFF